What follows are 10 T cell receptor beta chains derived from one specimen sequenced in a study of blood T cell repertoires in COVID-19. Method: immunoSEQ multiplex PCR; TCRdb's copy keeps in-frame clones and lacks some. Among hundreds of thousands of clones, 85% to 90% were seen once, and the ten largest hold less than 3.5%. The sample consisted of PBMCs or T cells enriched from blood (not recorded which). The receptors stem from a woman between 45 and 65 years old who had been exposed to COVID-19.

The rearrangement uses TRBV2 and TRBJ1-2; TRBD1 agrees at 9 bases. The V and J ends lost 9 bases and 7 bases, in that order; junction bases with no gene match: 9. The CDR3 spans 13 residues. In germline, CDR1 is SNHLY, CDR2 FYNNEI. The CDR3 loop reads CASLGTGSGGYTF. The CDR3 DNA reads TGTGCCAGTCTCGGGACAGGGTCTGGTGGCTACACCTTC.

The chain has TRBV4-1 and TRBJ2-1, with 12 nucleotides matching TRBD2. The CDR3 is 15 residues long. The germline gives CDR1 MGHRA, CDR2 YSYEKL. V dropped 3 bases and J dropped 7; count of bases not matched to a gene: 4. CDR3 DNA: TGCGCCAGCAGCCAGAGGACTAGCGGGGCAAATGAGCAGTTCTTC. The encoded protein is CASSQRTSGANEQFF.

The chain employs TRBV29-1 and TRBJ2-1; tentative D call: TRBD1 (6 bases). The CDR3 runs to 14 residues. V was shortened by 7 bases and J by 4 bases, with 17 bases between the two germline ends. The V gene's germline CDR1 is SQVTM and CDR2 ANQGSEA. The CDR3 DNA reads as TGCAGCGCCGTGGATAATGACAGGTACAATGAGCAGTTCTTC. It is translated as CSAVDNDRYNEQFF.

The gene calls are TRBV5-4 and TRBJ1-6; a weak D match, TRBD1 (5 bases). Looked up from germline, CDR1 is SGHNT and CDR2 is YYREEE (reference sequence). Trimming removed 4 bases at V and 11 bases at J, with 16 bases between. The CDR3 consists of 14 residues. The CDR3 spells CASSRTERGAPLHF. CDR3 bases: TGTGCCAGCAGCCGGACGGAGCGGGGGGCACCCCTCCACTTT.

This rearrangement joins TRBV6-2 or TRBV6-3 to TRBJ2-5, with 7 bases matching TRBD1. Germline trimming cut 1 base from V and 4 bases from J; bases unmatched to any gene: 6. The CDR3 is 15 amino acids. Germline CDR1 and CDR2: MNHEY and SVGEGT. CDR3 protein: CASSYFGTALETQYF. The CDR3, as DNA: TGTGCCAGCAGTTACTTCGGGACAGCTTTAGAGACCCAGTACTTC.

The genes are TRBV5-5 and TRBJ1-2, with a possible D match to TRBD1 (6 bases). The CDR3 covers 14 residues. Per germline, CDR1 SGHKS and CDR2 YYEKEE (reference sequence). Trimming took off 1 base at V and 5 bases at J, with 12 bases between the two ends. Written as DNA, the CDR3 is TGTGCCAGCAGCTTGCGACAGGAGCTATATGGCTACACCTTC. Protein: CASSLRQELYGYTF. Complete variable domain (other parts from reference TRBV5-5 and TRBJ1-2): DAGVTQSPTHLIKTRGQQVTLRCSPISGHKSVSWYQQVLGQGPQFIFQYYEKEERGRGNFPDRFSARQFPNYSSELNVNALLLGDSALYLCASSLRQELYGYTFGSGTRLTVV.

The chain has TRBV12-3 or TRBV12-4 and TRBJ2-7; 9 positions match TRBD1. CDR3 length equals 13 residues. With 8 bases clipped from V and 3 bases from J, the junction kept 5 bases outside the gene matches. In DNA, the CDR3 is TGTGCCAGCCTAAGGACAGGGGTCTACGAGCAGTACTTC. Translating gives CASLRTGVYEQYF.

The gene calls are TRBV28 and TRBJ1-2; possible D gene TRBD1, 6 bases. The CDR3 has 15 residues. V lost 7 bases and J lost 7, with 22 bases in between. CDR1 is MDHEN, CDR2 SYDVKM, per germline. CDR3 sequence: CASTSLAGRGPGYTF. The CDR3 DNA sequence: TGTGCCAGCACCAGCCTCGCGGGCAGGGGTCCTGGCTACACCTTC.

J is TRBJ1-2 and V is TRBV2, with D perhaps matching TRBD1 (6 bases). Germline V gives CDR1 SNHLY, CDR2 FYNNEI. The CDR3 is 12 amino acids. V was shortened by 6 bases and J by 6 bases, with 11 bases between the two germline ends. CDR3 loop: CASRADRNGYTF. The CDR3 DNA reads TGTGCCAGCAGAGCCGACAGGAATGGCTACACCTTC.

This chain connects TRBV28 to TRBJ2-7, with a possible D match to TRBD2 (6 bases). CDR1 and CDR2 from the germline V gene are MDHEN and SYDVKM. V lost 5 bases and J 0 bases, leaving 23 bases between the germline ends. CDR3 length equals 18 residues. The CDR3 region is CASSQVGAGFPSSYEQYF. The CDR3 coding sequence is TGTGCCAGCAGTCAAGTCGGGGCGGGGTTTCCGAGCTCCTACGAGCAGTACTTC.